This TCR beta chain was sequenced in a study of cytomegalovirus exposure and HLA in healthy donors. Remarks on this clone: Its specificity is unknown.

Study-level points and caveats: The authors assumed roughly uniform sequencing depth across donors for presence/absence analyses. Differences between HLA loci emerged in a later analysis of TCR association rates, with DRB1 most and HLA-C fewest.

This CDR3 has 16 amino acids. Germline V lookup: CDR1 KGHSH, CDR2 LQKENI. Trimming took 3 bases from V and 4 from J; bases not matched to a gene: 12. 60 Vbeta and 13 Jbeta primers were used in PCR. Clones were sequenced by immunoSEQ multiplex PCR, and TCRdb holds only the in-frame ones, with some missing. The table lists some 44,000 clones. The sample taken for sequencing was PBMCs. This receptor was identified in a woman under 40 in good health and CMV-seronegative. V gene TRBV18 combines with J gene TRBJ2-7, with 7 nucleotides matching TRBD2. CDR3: CASSPRQRELVYEQYF. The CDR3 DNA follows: TGTGCCAGCTCACCTCGGCAGCGGGAATTAGTTTACGAGCAGTACTTC.